A single sample is the source of the 9 T cell receptor beta chains below, sequenced in a study of T-cell reconstitution after alpha-beta-depleted transplantation in children. TCRbeta library construction was performed incorporating unique molecular identifiers. TCRdb re-analysed the PCR reads in MiXCR, keeping a single row per CDR3 protein. This table holds approximately 650,000 distinct CDR3 sequences, around 14% found once. Source: PBMCs, taken before TCRalphabeta/CD19-depleted stem cell transplant. Every receptor here comes from a girl aged 2 to 10 with congenital amegakaryocytic thrombocytopenia, due to receive a stem cell transplant.

This clonotype was counted only a few times. The V gene is TRBV5-1, the J gene TRBJ2-7, with no clear D. CDR1 is SGHRS and CDR2 is YFSETQ in the germline V gene. Trimming stripped 0 bases from V and 6 bases from J, with 7 bases between. The CDR3 extends over 12 amino acids. As DNA, the CDR3 is TGCGCCAGCAGCTTGGTTGGTGCCGAGCAGTACTTC. Translating it yields CASSLVGAEQYF. The full variable domain, in which reference TRBV5-1 and TRBJ2-7 provide the parts outside the CDR3, is KAGVTQTPRYLIKTRGQQVTLSCSPISGHRSVSWYQQTPGQGLQFLFEYFSETQRNKGNFPGRFSGRQFSNSRSEMNVSTLELGDSALYLCASSLVGAEQYFGPGTRLTVT.

There are many counts of this clonotype. The J gene is TRBJ1-1, the V gene TRBV12-3 or TRBV12-4; D gene uncertain. This CDR3 is 13 amino acids long. The V gene lost 3 bases and the J gene lost 0 bases, with 5 bases spanning the gap. The CDR3 spells CASSFGLNTEAFF. CDR3 in DNA: TGTGCCAGCAGTTTTGGTTTGAACACTGAAGCTTTCTTT.

The V gene is TRBV5-1, the J gene TRBJ2-2; D unclear. The CDR3 contains 15 residues. With 3 bases removed from V and 6 bases from J, the gap between germline ends came to 15 bases. Germline V CDR1 and CDR2: SGHRS, YFSETQ. CDR3 residues: CASSWARDLAGELFF. DNA for the CDR3: TGCGCCAGCAGCTGGGCCAGAGACCTCGCCGGGGAGCTGTTTTTT.

This clonotype has a count of ten or more. The V call is TRBV12-3 or TRBV12-4, the J call TRBJ2-1; tentatively, D is TRBD1 or TRBD2 (5 bases each). The CDR3 contains 13 residues. Trimming stripped 5 bases from V and 8 bases from J, with 13 bases between. As DNA, the CDR3 is TGTGCCAGCAGTCTTACGGTGGGGGATGAGCAGTTCTTC. Protein: CASSLTVGDEQFF.

The table lists this clonotype with a few counts. The chain uses TRBV2 and TRBJ2-5; D is ambiguous. Per the germline V gene, CDR1 is SNHLY and CDR2 is FYNNEI. The CDR3 has 13 residues. Trimming left V 3 bases short and J 0 bases short, with 5 bases between. Written as DNA, the CDR3 is TGTGCCAGCAGTGACGGAGACCAAGAGACCCAGTACTTC. As protein: CASSDGDQETQYF. The whole variable domain, filled in from reference TRBV2 and TRBJ2-5, reads EPEVTQTPSHQVTQMGQEVILRCVPISNHLYFYWYRQILGQKVEFLVSFYNNEISEKSEIFDDQFSVERPDGSNFTLKIRSTKLEDSAMYFCASSDGDQETQYFGPGTRLLVL.

This clonotype was seen many times. V usage is TRBV10-3 and J usage is TRBJ2-3; 8 nucleotides match TRBD2. The CDR3 is 15 amino acids. V lost 6 bases, J lost 5 bases, and 10 bases stayed unmatched. Germline loops: CDR1 ENHRY, CDR2 SYGVKD. In DNA, the CDR3 is TGTGCCATCAGGTCCTCGGGAGGGCCAAAAGATACGCAGTATTTT. This encodes CAIRSSGGPKDTQYF.

This clonotype showed up just a few times. The chain recombines TRBV12-3 or TRBV12-4 with TRBJ2-1, with TRBD2 identical over 9 bases. The CDR3 runs to 16 residues. V lost 7 bases and J lost 4; bases outside the gene matches: 11. In DNA, the CDR3 is TGTGCCAGCACTCCTCATGGCGGGGGGGAATACAATGAGCAGTTCTTC. This gives the protein CASTPHGGGEYNEQFF.

This clonotype was picked up many times. The chain is built from TRBV3-1 and TRBJ2-7; 9 nucleotides match TRBD2. This CDR3 comprises 14 residues. CDR1 and CDR2 from the germline V gene are LGHDT and YNNKEL (reference sequence). V was clipped by 4 bases and J by 2 bases; unmatched bases: 3. CDR3 bases: TGTGCCAGCAGCCCCCGACTAGCGGCCTACGAGCAGTACTTC. This gives the protein CASSPRLAAYEQYF.

The chain joins TRBV6-5 to TRBJ2-3; weak D call: TRBD1 (5 bases). The V gene's germline CDR1 is MNHEY and CDR2 SVGAGI. V dropped 2 bases and J dropped 4 bases, with 19 bases sitting between them. This CDR3 contains 17 residues. CDR3 sequence: CASSYSSRAKGPDTQYF. The CDR3 bases are TGTGCCAGCAGTTACAGCTCCCGGGCTAAGGGGCCAGATACGCAGTATTTT.